The rows below give T cell receptor beta chains drawn from one sample of a study of response to subunit inactivated influenza vaccine. A single record per CDR3 protein comes from TCRdb applying MiXCR to the RT-PCR reads. The data hold 650,000 to 800,000 distinct CDR3 sequences, with about a fifth observed a single time. The material was PBMCs from blood, obtained 5 days after vaccination. The receptor source for this set is a man aged 50 to 60 who received an inactivated influenza vaccine. Each CDR3 is given with its conserved first and last residue. The D gene is left open where the match is weak. Size values are once, few and many counts, or a class for expanded clones, and some rows have none.

TRBJ1-1 TRBV15 TRBD1 . CATSRPFRTGRNTEAFF
TRBJ2-5 TRBV5-1 . few CASSLGAVGETQYF
TRBJ2-1 TRBV7-2 . few CASSLRSGNNEQFF
TRBJ2-1 TRBV20-1 TRBD2 many CSARSGNGNEQFF
TRBJ2-2 TRBV12-3/TRBV12-4 . . CASSFVFTGELFF
TRBJ1-3 TRBV6-5 . few CASSSGGGNTIYF
TRBJ1-4 TRBV12-3/TRBV12-4 . once CASSTGPGDTNEKLFF
TRBJ2-1 TRBV20-1 . . CSASRRYNEQFF
TRBJ1-5 TRBV29-1 . few CSAQRDSNQPQHF
TRBJ1-4 TRBV20-1 . . CSARVPGATNEKLFF
TRBJ2-1 TRBV12-3/TRBV12-4 TRBD2 few CASRKGLAGSYNEQFF
TRBJ2-2 TRBV5-1 . . CASSLSQAGELFF